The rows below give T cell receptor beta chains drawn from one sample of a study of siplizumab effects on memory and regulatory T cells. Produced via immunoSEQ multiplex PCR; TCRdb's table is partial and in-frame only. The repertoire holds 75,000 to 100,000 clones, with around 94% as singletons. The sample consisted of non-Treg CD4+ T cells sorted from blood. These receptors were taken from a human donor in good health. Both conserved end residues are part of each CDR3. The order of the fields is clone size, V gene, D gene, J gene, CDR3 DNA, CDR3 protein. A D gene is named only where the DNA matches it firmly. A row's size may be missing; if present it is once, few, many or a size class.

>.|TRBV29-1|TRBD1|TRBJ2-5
TGCAGCGTTGACCGGGACAGGGGCCAAGAGACCCAGTACTTC
CSVDRDRGQETQYF
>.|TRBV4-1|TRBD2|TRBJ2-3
TGCGCCAGCAGCCGGGGACTAGCGGCGAGCACAGATACGCAGTATTTT
CASSRGLAASTDTQYF
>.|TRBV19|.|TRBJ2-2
TGTGCCAGTAGTAACAGGGACACCGGGGAGCTGTTTTTT
CASSNRDTGELFF
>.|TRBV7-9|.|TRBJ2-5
TGTGCCAGCAGCTTAGTGTCGTGGGCGGCTAAAGAGACCCAGTACTTC
CASSLVSWAAKETQYF
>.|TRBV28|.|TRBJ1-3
TGTGCCAGCAGTGGACATCCCGGAAACACCATATATTTT
CASSGHPGNTIYF
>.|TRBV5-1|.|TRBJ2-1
TGCGCCAGCAGCTTGGTCGAGGGCTCCTACAATGAGCAGTTCTTC
CASSLVEGSYNEQFF
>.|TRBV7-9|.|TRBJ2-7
TGTGCCAGCAGCTTCCAGGACGAGCAGTACTTC
CASSFQDEQYF
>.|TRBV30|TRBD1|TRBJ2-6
TGTGCCCTGGACAGGAGCTCTGGGGCCAACGTCCTGACTTTC
CALDRSSGANVLTF
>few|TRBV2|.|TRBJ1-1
TGTGCCAGCAGTGTTAGGGGAGAGAACACTGAAGCTTTCTTT
CASSVRGENTEAFF
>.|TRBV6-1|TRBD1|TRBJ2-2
TGTGCCAGCAGTCTCCAGGGGGTCACCGGGGAGCTGTTTTTT
CASSLQGVTGELFF
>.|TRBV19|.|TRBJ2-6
TGTGCCAGTAGTCAGTCTGGGGCCAACGTCCTGACTTTC
CASSQSGANVLTF
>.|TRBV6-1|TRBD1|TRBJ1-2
TGTGCCAGCAGTGTTCAGGACAGGACCTTCTATGGCTACACCTTC
CASSVQDRTFYGYTF
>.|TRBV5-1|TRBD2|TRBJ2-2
TGCGCCAGCAGCTTGGGACCAACTGGGACTAGCGCCGGTACCGGGGAGCTGTTTTTT
CASSLGPTGTSAGTGELFF
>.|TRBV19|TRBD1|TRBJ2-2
TGTGCCAGTAGTAACCGGGACAGGGGGTACACCGGGGAGCTGTTTTTT
CASSNRDRGYTGELFF
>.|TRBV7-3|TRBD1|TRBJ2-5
TGTGCCAGCAGCTTAACCGGGACAGGGAGGTGGGGAGAGACCCAGTACTTC
CASSLTGTGRWGETQYF
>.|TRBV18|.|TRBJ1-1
TGTGCCAGCACCCAAAAAACAGAGAACACTGAAGCTTTCTTT
CASTQKTENTEAFF
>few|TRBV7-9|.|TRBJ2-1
TGTGCCAGCAGCTTAACGGGGGAAGTCTACAATGAGCAGTTCTTC
CASSLTGEVYNEQFF
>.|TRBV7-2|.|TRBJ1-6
TGTGCCAGCAGCTTAGCAGCTAACTATAATTCACCCCTCCACTTT
CASSLAANYNSPLHF
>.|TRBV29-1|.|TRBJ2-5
TGCAGCGTTGGTCAGGGGAGTGGAGAGACCCAGTACTTC
CSVGQGSGETQYF
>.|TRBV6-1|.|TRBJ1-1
TGTGCCAGCGGGGGACCGGTCACTGAAGCTTTCTTT
CASGGPVTEAFF
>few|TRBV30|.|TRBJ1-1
TGTGCCTGGAGCGGTTCCAGAAACACTGAAGCTTTCTTT
CAWSGSRNTEAFF
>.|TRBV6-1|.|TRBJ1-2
TGTGCCAGCAGTGAAGCTCGCACCCTCGCCGGTGGCGGCTACACCTTC
CASSEARTLAGGGYTF
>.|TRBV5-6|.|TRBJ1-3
TGTGCCAGCAGCTTGGGGTCGGCTTTTGGAAACACCATATATTTT
CASSLGSAFGNTIYF
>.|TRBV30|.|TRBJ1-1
TGTGCCTGGACAAAGGTGAACACTGAAGCTTTCTTT
CAWTKVNTEAFF
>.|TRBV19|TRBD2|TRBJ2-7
TGTGCCAGTAGTATGGGAGCGGGGCAGTCCTACGAGCAGTACTTC
CASSMGAGQSYEQYF
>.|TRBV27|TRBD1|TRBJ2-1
TGTGCCAGCAGTTCAAGGACAGGGCGAGGCTCCTACAATGAGCAGTTCTTC
CASSSRTGRGSYNEQFF